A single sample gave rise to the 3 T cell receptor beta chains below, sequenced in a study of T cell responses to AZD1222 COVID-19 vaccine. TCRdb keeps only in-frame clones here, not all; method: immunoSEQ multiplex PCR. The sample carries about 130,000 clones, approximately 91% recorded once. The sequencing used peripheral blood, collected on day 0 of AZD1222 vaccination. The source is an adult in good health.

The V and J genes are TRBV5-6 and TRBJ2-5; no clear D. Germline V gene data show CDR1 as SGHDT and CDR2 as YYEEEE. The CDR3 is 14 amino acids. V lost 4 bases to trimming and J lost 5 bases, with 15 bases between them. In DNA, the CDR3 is TGTGCCAGCAGCCCTTACTTTCGGTTCGAGACCCAGTACTTC. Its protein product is CASSPYFRFETQYF.

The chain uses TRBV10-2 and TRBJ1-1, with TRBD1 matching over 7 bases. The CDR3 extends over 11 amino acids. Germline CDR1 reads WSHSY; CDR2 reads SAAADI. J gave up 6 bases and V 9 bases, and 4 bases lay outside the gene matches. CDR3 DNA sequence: TGCGCCAGTTATACAGGGGCTGAAGCTTTCTTT. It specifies CASYTGAEAFF.

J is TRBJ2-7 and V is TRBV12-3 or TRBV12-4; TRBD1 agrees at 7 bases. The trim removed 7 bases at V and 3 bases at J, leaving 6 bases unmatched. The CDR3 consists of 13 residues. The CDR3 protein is CASTDAGGYEQYF. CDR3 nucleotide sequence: TGTGCCAGCACTGATGCAGGGGGCTACGAGCAGTACTTC.